This T cell receptor (beta chain) comes out of a study of shared clonotypes between healthy human individuals. Sequencing used immunoSEQ multiplex PCR; TCRdb keeps in-frame clones, though not all of them. The sample includes around 2,000,000 clones, roughly 95% of them seen just once. Positively selected for CCR7, the CD45RO-negative cells used as naive CD8 cells excluded terminally differentiated effector memory CD45RA+ cells. CDR3 length: 15 residues. Trimming removed 1 base from V and 4 bases from J; junction bases left unmatched: 4. CDR1 is MGHRA, CDR2 YSYEKL, per germline. This receptor was obtained from a man younger than 30 in good health. Sequencing input: naive CD8+ T cells sorted from blood. This chain links TRBV4-1 with TRBJ2-7; the match to TRBD2 covers 10 bases. CDR3 sequence: CASSQASGRIYEQYF. CDR3 nucleotides: TGCGCCAGCAGCCAAGCTAGCGGGAGAATTTACGAGCAGTACTTC.